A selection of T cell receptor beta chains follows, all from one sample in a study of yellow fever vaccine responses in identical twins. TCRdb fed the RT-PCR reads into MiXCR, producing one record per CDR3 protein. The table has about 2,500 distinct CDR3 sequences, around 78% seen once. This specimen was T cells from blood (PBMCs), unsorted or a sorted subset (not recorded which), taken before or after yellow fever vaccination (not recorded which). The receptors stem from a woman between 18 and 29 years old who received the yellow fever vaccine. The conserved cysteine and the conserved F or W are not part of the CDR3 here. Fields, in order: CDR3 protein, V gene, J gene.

CDR3 protein: SARDGTGGRYGYT
V gene: TRBV20-1
J gene: TRBJ1-2

CDR3 protein: ASSPHLGPLLRNEQF
V gene: TRBV27
J gene: TRBJ2-1

CDR3 protein: ASSERLAVFVDEQF
V gene: TRBV2
J gene: TRBJ2-1

CDR3 protein: AISERSLNYGYT
V gene: TRBV10-3
J gene: TRBJ1-2

CDR3 protein: SVAQGVGTEAF
V gene: TRBV29-1
J gene: TRBJ1-1

CDR3 protein: ASSLEGPELYNEQF
V gene: TRBV11-1
J gene: TRBJ2-1

CDR3 protein: ASSVTGTGGSIQQF
V gene: TRBV11-3
J gene: TRBJ2-1

CDR3 protein: ASSRNGATNEKLF
V gene: TRBV18
J gene: TRBJ1-4

CDR3 protein: ASSRDRGDTEAF
V gene: TRBV6-8
J gene: TRBJ1-1

CDR3 protein: ASSLQLAETQY
V gene: TRBV4-1
J gene: TRBJ2-5

CDR3 protein: ATSRNPMLAANTGELF
V gene: TRBV10-1
J gene: TRBJ2-2

CDR3 protein: ASSQATGTTTNEQF
V gene: TRBV4-1
J gene: TRBJ2-1

CDR3 protein: ASRHTGTRQPQH
V gene: TRBV12-3/TRBV12-4
J gene: TRBJ1-5

CDR3 protein: ASSLDYGISSNEQF
V gene: TRBV5-4
J gene: TRBJ2-1